The entry below describes one T cell receptor (beta chain). The entry originates in a study of blood T cell repertoires in COVID-19. Study-wide background: Both acute and convalescent COVID-19 samples were obtained from the United States, Italy and Spain.

Method: immunoSEQ multiplex PCR; TCRdb's copy keeps in-frame clones and lacks some. The sample carries approximately 300,000 clones, 89% recorded once. The V gene's germline CDR1 is SGHAT and CDR2 FQNNGV. This CDR3 has 15 amino acids. V was cut by 2 bases and J by 1 base, with 11 bases left in between. Sequencing was performed on peripheral blood. The clonotype originates from a man aged 18 to 29 who had recovered from COVID-19. V is TRBV11-2 and J is TRBJ1-1; TRBD1 might be the D (6 bases). CDR3 sequence (DNA): TGTGCCAGCAGCTTAACAGGGAATGCGAACACTGAAGCTTTCTTT. Amino acids: CASSLTGNANTEAFF.